What follows describes a single TCR beta chain. The sample originates from a study of blood T cell repertoires in COVID-19. For the study at large: Nucleic acid was either cDNA or gDNA, and it came from T cells, B-cell-depleted T cells, or PBMCs.

The CDR3 consists of 14 residues. Trimming took 4 bases from V and 0 from J, leaving 10 bases between them. Germline values: CDR1 LGHNA, CDR2 YNFKEQ. Sequencing used immunoSEQ multiplex PCR; TCRdb keeps in-frame clones, though not all of them. The sample has a few hundred thousand clones, more than 70% seen once; the top ten hold around 0.99%. Sequencing was carried out using peripheral blood. This clonotype originated in a woman aged 40 to 55 who had recovered from COVID-19. The V gene is TRBV4-2, the J gene TRBJ2-7, with D uncertain. The CDR3: CASSPQQNSYEQYF. The CDR3 nucleotides are TGTGCCAGCAGCCCCCAACAGAACTCCTACGAGCAGTACTTC.